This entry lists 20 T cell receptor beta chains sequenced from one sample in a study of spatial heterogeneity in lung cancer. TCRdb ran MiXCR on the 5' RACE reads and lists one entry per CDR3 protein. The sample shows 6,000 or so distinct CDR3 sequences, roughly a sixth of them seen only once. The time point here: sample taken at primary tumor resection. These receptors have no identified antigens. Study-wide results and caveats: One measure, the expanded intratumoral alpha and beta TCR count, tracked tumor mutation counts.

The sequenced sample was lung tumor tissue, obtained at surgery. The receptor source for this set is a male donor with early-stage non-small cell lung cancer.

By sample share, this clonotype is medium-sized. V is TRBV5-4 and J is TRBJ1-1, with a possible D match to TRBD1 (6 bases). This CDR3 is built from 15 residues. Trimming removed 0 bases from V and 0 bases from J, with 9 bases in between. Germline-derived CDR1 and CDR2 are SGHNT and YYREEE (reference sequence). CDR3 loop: CASSLEGTLNTEAFF. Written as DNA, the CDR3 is TGTGCCAGCAGCTTGGAGGGGACATTGAACACTGAAGCTTTCTTT.

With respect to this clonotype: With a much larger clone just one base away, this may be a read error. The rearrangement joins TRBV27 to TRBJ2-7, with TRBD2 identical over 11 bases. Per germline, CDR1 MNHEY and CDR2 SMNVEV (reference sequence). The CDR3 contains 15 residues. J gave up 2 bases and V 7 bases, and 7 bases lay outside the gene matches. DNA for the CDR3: TGTGCCAGCACTATTGTAGCGGGAGGGCCCTACGAGCAGTACTTC. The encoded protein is CASTIVAGGPYEQYF.

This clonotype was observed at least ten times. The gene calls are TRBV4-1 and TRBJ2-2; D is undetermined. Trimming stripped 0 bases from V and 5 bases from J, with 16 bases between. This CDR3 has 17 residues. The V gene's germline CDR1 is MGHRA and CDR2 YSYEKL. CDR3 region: CASSQEDPKELTGELFF. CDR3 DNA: TGCGCCAGCAGCCAAGAAGACCCTAAGGAGCTAACCGGGGAGCTGTTTTTT.

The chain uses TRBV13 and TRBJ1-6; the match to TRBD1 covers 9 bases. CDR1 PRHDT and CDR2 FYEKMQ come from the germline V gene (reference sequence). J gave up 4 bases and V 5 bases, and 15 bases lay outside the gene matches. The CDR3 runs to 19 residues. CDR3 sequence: CASSLISRSGQGYNSPLHF. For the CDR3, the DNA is TGTGCCAGCAGCCTCATTAGTAGGAGCGGACAGGGGTATAATTCACCCCTCCACTTT.

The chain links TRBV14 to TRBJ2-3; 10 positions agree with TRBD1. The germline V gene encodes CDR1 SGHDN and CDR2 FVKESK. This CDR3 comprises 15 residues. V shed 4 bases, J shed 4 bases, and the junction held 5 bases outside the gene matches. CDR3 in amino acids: CASSPGQGGSDTQYF. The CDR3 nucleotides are TGTGCCAGCAGCCCAGGACAGGGGGGGTCAGATACGCAGTATTTT.

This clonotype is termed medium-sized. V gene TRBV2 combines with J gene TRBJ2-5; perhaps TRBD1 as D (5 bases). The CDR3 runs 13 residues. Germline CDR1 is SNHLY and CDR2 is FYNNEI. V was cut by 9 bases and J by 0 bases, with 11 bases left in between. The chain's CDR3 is CASGKGYQETQYF. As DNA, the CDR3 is TGTGCCAGTGGGAAGGGGTACCAAGAGACCCAGTACTTC.

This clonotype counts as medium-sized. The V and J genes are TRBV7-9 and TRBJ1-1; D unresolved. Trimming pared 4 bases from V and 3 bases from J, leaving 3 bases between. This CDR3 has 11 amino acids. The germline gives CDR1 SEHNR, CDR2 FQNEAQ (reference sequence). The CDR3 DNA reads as TGTGCCAGCAGCTCTTACACTGAAGCTTTCTTT. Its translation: CASSSYTEAFF.

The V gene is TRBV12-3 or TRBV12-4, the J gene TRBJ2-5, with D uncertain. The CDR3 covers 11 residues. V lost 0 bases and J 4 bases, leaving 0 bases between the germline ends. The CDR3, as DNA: TGTGCCAGCAGTTTAGCAGAGACCCAGTACTTC. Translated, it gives CASSLAETQYF.

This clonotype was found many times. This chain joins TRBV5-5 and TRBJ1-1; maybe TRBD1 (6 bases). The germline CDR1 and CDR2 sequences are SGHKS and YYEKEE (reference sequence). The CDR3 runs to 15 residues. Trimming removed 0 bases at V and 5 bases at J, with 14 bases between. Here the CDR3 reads CASSLGGLQGTEAFF. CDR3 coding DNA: TGTGCCAGCAGCTTGGGCGGACTTCAGGGGACTGAAGCTTTCTTT.

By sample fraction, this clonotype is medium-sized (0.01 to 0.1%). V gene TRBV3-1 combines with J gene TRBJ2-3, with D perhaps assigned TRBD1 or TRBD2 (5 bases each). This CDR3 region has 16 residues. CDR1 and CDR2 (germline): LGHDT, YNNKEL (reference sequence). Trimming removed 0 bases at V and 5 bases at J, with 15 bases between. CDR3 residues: CASSQDLRGRRDTQYF. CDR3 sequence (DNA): TGTGCCAGCAGCCAAGATCTTCGGGGACGCAGAGATACGCAGTATTTT.

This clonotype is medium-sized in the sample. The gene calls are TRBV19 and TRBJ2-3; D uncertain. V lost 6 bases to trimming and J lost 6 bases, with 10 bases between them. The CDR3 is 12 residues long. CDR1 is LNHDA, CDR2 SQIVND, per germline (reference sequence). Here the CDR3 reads CASSRARDTQYF. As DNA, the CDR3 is TGTGCCAGTAGCCGGGCAAGGGATACGCAGTATTTT.

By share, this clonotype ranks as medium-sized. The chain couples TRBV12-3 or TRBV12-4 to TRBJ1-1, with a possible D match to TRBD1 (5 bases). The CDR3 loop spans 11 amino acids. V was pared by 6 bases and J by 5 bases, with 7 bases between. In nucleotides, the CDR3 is TGTGCCAGCAGCAGGGAGACTGAAGCTTTCTTT. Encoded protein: CASSRETEAFF.

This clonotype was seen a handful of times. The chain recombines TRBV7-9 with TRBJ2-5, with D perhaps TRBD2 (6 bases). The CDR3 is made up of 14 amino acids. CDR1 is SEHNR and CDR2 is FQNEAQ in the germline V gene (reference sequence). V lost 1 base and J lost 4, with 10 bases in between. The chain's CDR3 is CASSLGAGTETQYF. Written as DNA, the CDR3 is TGTGCCAGCAGCTTAGGGGCGGGGACAGAGACCCAGTACTTC.

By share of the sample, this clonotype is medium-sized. The CDR3 here is CASSPGRDRVNSPLHF. CDR3 DNA: TGTGCCAGCAGCCCGGGCCGGGACAGGGTTAATTCACCCCTCCACTTT. V gene TRBV7-8 combines with J gene TRBJ1-6, with 9 positions matching TRBD1. J lost 6 bases, V lost 5 bases, and 8 bases had no gene match. The CDR3 sequence is 16 residues long. The germline CDR1 and CDR2 sequences are SGHVS and FQNEAQ.

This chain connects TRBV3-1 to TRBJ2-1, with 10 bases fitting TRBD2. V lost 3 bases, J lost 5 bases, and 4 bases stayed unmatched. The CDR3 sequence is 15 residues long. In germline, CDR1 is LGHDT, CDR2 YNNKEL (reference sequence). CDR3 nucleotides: TGTGCCAGCAGCCAGGGAGCGGGAGGGCACAATGAGCAGTTCTTC. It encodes CASSQGAGGHNEQFF.

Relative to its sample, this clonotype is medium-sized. Here the CDR3 DNA reads TGCAGCGTTGAACAGGGAGGAGATGGCTACACCTTC. It yields the protein CSVEQGGDGYTF. The J gene is TRBJ1-2, the V gene TRBV29-1, with D possibly TRBD1 on 5 matching bases. Germline V gene data show CDR1 as SQVTM and CDR2 as ANQGSEA. Between the trimmed V and J ends, which lost 2 bases and 6 bases, there was a span of 10 bases. CDR3 size: 12 residues. The variable domain in full, with the rest retrieved from reference TRBV29-1 and TRBJ1-2, is SAVISQKPSRDICQRGTSLTIQCQVDSQVTMMFWYRQQPGQSLTLIATANQGSEATYESGFVIDKFPISRPNLTFSTLTVSNMSPEDSSIYLCSVEQGGDGYTFGSGTRLTVV.

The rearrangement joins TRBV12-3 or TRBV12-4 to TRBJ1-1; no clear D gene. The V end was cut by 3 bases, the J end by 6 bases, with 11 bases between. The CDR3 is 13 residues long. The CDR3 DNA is TGTGCCAGCAGTTTTGCCCCTAGTGCTGAAGCTTTCTTT. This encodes CASSFAPSAEAFF.

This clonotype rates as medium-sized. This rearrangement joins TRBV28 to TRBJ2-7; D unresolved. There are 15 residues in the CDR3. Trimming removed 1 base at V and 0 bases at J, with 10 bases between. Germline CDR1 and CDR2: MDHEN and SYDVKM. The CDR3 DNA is TGTGCCAGCAGTTTATTCGACAAAGCCTCCTACGAGCAGTACTTC. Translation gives CASSLFDKASYEQYF.

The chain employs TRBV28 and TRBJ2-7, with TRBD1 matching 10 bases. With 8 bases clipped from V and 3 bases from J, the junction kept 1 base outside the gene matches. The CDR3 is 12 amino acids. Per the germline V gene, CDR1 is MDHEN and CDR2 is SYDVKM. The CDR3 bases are TGTGCCAGCTGGGACAGGGGCTACGAGCAGTACTTC. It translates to CASWDRGYEQYF.

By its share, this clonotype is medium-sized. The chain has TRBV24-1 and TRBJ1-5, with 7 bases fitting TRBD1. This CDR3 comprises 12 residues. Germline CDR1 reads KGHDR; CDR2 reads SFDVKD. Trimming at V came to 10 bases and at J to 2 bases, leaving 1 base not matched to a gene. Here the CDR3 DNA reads TGTGCCACAGGGGGCGGCAATCAGCCCCAGCATTTT. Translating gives CATGGGNQPQHF.